A selection of T cell receptor beta chains follows, all from one sample in a study of OX40 agonist ivuxolimab in advanced cancers. The assay was immunoSEQ multiplex PCR, and TCRdb's table has in-frame clones only and misses some. The data show roughly 92,000 clones, with around 87% seen just once and just over 0.15% held by the top ten. Specimen: CD4+ or CD8+ T cells sorted from blood, collected in a trial of the OX40 agonist ivuxolimab. The receptors were sampled from an adult with an advanced solid tumor such as melanoma, head and neck, liver or kidney cancer. Both conserved end residues are part of each CDR3. Each record gives: J gene, V gene, D gene, clone size, CDR3 DNA, CDR3 protein. D genes are given only for firm matches. Rows give clone size only sometimes, using once, few, many, or a class for an expanded clone.

>TRBJ1-1|TRBV7-9|TRBD1|-
TGTGCCAGCAGCTTACCACAGGGGGCGGCTGAAGCTTTCTTT
CASSLPQGAAEAFF
>TRBJ1-1|TRBV5-1|TRBD1|-
TGCGCCAGCAGCTACCAGACAGGGAAGAACACTGAAGCTTTCTTT
CASSYQTGKNTEAFF
>TRBJ2-7|TRBV6-6|-|-
TGTGCCAGCAGTTACTCCGGGGGCCGGTACGAGCAGTACTTC
CASSYSGGRYEQYF
>TRBJ2-3|TRBV15|TRBD2|-
TGTGCCACCAGCAGAGAGGGCAGCGGGAGCCCCGCAGATACGCAGTATTTT
CATSREGSGSPADTQYF
>TRBJ2-7|TRBV10-3|TRBD1|-
TGTGCCATCAGTCCGGGACAGGGTTATCCATACGAGCAGTACTTC
CAISPGQGYPYEQYF
>TRBJ2-5|TRBV28|TRBD2|once
TGTGCCAGCAGTTGGGTGTATGGCGGGAGGCGGAAAGAGACCCAGTACTTC
CASSWVYGGRRKETQYF
>TRBJ1-2|TRBV9|-|-
TGTGCCAGCAGCGTAGAATCAGGGCTAAGCTATGGCTACACCTTC
CASSVESGLSYGYTF
>TRBJ1-4|TRBV2|TRBD1|-
TGTGCCAGCAGGGCGGGGACAGGGTCGGACAAACTGTTTTTT
CASRAGTGSDKLFF
>TRBJ1-6|TRBV6-1|TRBD1|-
TGTGCCAGCAGTCTAGGACAGGGGAAGACACCCCTCCACTTT
CASSLGQGKTPLHF
>TRBJ1-2|TRBV19|-|-
TGTGCCAGTAGTATACCTAGGACAAGGGGCTACACCTTC
CASSIPRTRGYTF
>TRBJ2-3|TRBV28|TRBD2|-
TGTGCCAGCAGTTTAATAGCGGGAGGGCCCAAGGTTAGCACAGATACGCAGTATTTT
CASSLIAGGPKVSTDTQYF
>TRBJ1-4|TRBV2|TRBD1|-
TGTGCCAGCGGTAGGGACAGCTTTAATGAAAAACTGTTTTTT
CASGRDSFNEKLFF
>TRBJ2-2|TRBV11-2|-|-
TGTGCCAGCAGCCGCCGTTTTCAGTGGGACTCAGACACCGGGGAGCTGTTTTTT
CASSRRFQWDSDTGELFF
>TRBJ2-5|TRBV7-8|TRBD2|-
TGTGCCAGCAGCTTAGGGAGACTAGCGGGAAGTGTGAGGGAGACCCAGTACTTC
CASSLGRLAGSVRETQYF
>TRBJ1-1|TRBV19|TRBD1|-
TGTGCCAGTAGTATACGGACAGGGGGCACTGAAGCTTTCTTT
CASSIRTGGTEAFF
>TRBJ1-4|TRBV7-9|TRBD1|-
TGTGCCAGCAGGGACCGACAGGGTGAGGGTGAAAAACTGTTTTTT
CASRDRQGEGEKLFF
>TRBJ2-7|TRBV27|TRBD2|-
TGTGCCAGCAGTTTTCTAGGGGGTTCGGGGCTAGCGGGAACATCCTACGAGCAGTACTTC
CASSFLGGSGLAGTSYEQYF
>TRBJ2-3|TRBV2|TRBD1|-
TGTGCCAGCAGTAAAGACAGGGGGACAGATACGCAGTATTTT
CASSKDRGTDTQYF
>TRBJ2-7|TRBV5-1|TRBD1|-
TGCGCCAGCAGCTTGGCCGGACAGGGATACGAGCAGTACTTC
CASSLAGQGYEQYF
>TRBJ1-2|TRBV4-1|-|once
TGCGCCAGCAGCCAAGACACGCCTGGGGACTATGGCTACACCTTC
CASSQDTPGDYGYTF
>TRBJ1-1|TRBV11-3|TRBD1|-
TGTGCCAGCAGCACTCGGACAGGGGGGAACACTGAAGCTTTCTTT
CASSTRTGGNTEAFF
>TRBJ2-1|TRBV18|-|-
TGTGCCAGCTCACCCGGGACACGCTCCTACAATGAGCAGTTCTTC
CASSPGTRSYNEQFF